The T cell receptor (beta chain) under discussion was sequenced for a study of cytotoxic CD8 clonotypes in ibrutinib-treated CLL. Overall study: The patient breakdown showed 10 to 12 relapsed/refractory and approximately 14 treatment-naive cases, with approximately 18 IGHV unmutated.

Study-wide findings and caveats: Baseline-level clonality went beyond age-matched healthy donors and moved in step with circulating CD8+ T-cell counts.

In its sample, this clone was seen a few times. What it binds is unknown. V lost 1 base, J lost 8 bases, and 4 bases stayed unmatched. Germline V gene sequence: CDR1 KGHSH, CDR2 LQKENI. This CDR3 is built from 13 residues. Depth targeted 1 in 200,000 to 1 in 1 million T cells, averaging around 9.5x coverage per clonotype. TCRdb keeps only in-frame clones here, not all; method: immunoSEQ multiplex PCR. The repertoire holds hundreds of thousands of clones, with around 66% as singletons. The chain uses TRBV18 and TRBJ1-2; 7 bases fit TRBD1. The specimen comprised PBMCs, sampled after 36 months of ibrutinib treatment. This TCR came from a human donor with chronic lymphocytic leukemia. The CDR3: CASSPQGAEGYTF. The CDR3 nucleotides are TGTGCCAGCTCACCACAGGGGGCAGAGGGCTACACCTTC.